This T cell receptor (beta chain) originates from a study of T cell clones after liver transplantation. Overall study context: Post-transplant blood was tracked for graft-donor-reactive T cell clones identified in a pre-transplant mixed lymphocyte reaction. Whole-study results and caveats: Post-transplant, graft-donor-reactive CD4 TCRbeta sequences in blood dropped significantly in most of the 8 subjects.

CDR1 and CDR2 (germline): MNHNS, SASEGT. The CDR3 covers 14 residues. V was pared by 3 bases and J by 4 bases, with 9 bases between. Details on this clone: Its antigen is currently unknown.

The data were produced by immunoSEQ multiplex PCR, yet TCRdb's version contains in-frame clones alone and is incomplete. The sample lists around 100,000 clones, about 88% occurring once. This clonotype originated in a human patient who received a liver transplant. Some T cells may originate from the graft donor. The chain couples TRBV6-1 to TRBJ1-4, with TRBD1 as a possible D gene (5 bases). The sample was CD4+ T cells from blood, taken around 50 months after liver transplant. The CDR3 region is CASSETDGNEKLFF. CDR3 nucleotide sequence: TGTGCCAGCAGTGAGACAGACGGTAATGAAAAACTGTTTTTT.